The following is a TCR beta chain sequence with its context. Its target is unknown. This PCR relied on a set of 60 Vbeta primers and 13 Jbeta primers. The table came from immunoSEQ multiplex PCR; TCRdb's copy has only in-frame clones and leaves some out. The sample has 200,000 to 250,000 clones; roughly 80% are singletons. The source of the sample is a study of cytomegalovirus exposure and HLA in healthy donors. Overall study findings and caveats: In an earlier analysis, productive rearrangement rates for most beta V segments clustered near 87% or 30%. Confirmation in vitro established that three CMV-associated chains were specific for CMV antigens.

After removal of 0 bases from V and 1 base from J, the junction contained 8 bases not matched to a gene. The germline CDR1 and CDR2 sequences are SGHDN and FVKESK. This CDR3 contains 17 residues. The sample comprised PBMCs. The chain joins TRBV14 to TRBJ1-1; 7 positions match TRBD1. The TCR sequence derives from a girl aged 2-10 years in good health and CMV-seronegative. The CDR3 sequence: CASSQDKLGTANTEAFF. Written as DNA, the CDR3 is TGTGCCAGCAGCCAAGATAAATTGGGGACAGCGAACACTGAAGCTTTCTTT.